This entry is about one T cell receptor beta chain. Its antigen is unknown. Some clones are missing from TCRdb's copy, which holds only in-frame ones; the method was immunoSEQ multiplex PCR. The sample lists under 45,000 clones, roughly four fifths occurring once. The CDR3 is 13 amino acids. Germline CDR1 reads SGHDT; CDR2 reads YYEEEE. The V gene lost 3 bases and the J gene lost 4 bases, with 10 bases spanning the gap. The entry originates in a study of T cells in localized non-small cell lung cancer. Study-wide points: Paired adjacent lung recovered a median approximately 57 of the top 100 tumor clones. Adjacent uninvolved lung tissue had the highest T cell clonality, exceeding tumor. Without multi-region sequencing, intratumor heterogeneity could not be excluded. Elevated circulating T cell density in blood was associated with longer overall survival.

The input for sequencing was PBMCs, taken before any cancer treatment. V gene TRBV5-6 combines with J gene TRBJ1-1; D unresolved. The TCR originated in a man aged 40-75 years with stage II lung adenocarcinoma. The CDR3 sequence is CASSSDRLTEAFF. DNA for the CDR3: TGTGCCAGCAGCTCCGACCGGCTCACTGAAGCTTTCTTT.